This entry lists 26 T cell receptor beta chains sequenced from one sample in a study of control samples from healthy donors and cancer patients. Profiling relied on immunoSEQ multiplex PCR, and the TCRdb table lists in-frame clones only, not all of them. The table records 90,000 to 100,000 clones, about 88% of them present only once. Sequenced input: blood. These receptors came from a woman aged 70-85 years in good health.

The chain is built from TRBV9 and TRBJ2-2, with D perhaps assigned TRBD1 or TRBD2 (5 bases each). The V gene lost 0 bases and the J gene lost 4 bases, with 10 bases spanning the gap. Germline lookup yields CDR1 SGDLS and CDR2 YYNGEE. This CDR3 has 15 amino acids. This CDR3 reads CASSVAGAGTGELFF. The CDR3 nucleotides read TGTGCCAGCAGCGTAGCCGGGGCGGGCACCGGGGAGCTGTTTTTT.

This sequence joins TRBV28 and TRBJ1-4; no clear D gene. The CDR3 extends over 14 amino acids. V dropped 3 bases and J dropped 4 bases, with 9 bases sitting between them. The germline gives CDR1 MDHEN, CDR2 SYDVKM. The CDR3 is CASSLLTNNEKLFF. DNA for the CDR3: TGTGCCAGCAGTTTGTTGACCAATAATGAAAAACTGTTTTTT.

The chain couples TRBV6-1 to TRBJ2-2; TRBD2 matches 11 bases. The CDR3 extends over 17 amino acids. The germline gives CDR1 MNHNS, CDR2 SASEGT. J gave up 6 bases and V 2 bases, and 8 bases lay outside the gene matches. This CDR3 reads CASSEYPSGRLPGELFF. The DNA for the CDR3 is TGTGCCAGCAGTGAATACCCTAGCGGGAGGCTCCCCGGGGAGCTGTTTTTT.

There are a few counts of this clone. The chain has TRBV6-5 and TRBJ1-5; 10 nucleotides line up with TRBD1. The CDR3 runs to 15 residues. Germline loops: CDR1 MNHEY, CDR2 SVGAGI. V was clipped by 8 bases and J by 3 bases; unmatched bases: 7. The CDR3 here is CASSEDRGDNQPQHF. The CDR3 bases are TGTGCCAGCTCCGAGGACAGGGGGGACAATCAGCCCCAGCATTTT.

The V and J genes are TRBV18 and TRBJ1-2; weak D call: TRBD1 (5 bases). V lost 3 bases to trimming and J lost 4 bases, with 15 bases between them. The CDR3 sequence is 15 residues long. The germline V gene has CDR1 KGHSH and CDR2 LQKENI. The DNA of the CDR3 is TGTGCCAGCTCACCTGACGATGACAGACGCTATGGCTACACCTTC. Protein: CASSPDDDRRYGYTF.

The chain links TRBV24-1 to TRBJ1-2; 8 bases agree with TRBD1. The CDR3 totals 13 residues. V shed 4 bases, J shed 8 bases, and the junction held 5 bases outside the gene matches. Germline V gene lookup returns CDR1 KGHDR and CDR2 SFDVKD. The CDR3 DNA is TGTGCCACCAGTGACCCAGGGGGCGCAGGCTACACCTTC. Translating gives CATSDPGGAGYTF.

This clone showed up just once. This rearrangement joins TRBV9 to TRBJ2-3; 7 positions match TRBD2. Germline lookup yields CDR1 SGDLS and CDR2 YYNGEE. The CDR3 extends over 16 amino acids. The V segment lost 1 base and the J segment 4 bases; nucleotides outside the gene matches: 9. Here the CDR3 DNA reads TGTGCCAGCAGCGTATTGTGGGGGGGAGTAGCAGATACGCAGTATTTT. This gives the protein CASSVLWGGVADTQYF.

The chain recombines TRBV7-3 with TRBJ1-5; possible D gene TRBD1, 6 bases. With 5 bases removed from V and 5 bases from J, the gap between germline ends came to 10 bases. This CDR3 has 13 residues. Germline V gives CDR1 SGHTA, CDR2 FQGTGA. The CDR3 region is CASSTGQHQPQHF. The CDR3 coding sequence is TGTGCCAGCAGCACCGGACAGCATCAGCCCCAGCATTTT.

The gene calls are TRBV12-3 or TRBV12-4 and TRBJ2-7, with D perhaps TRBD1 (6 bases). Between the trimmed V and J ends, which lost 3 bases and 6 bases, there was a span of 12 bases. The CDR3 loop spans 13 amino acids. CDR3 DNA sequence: TGTGCCAGCAGTTTTGGGCAGGGGCTCGAGCAGTACTTC. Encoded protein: CASSFGQGLEQYF.

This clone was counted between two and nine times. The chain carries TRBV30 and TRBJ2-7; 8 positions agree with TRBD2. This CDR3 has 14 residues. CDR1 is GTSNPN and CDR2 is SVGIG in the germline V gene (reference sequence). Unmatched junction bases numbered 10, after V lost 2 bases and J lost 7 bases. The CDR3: CAWSPMASGLEQYF. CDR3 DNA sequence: TGTGCCTGGAGTCCTATGGCTAGCGGGTTGGAGCAGTACTTC.

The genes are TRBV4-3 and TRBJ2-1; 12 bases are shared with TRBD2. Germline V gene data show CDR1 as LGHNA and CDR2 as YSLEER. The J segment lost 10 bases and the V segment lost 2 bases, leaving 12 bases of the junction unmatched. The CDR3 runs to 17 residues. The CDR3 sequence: CASSQKVRLAGVGEQFF. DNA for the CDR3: TGCGCCAGCAGCCAAAAAGTACGACTAGCGGGAGTTGGAGAGCAGTTCTTC.

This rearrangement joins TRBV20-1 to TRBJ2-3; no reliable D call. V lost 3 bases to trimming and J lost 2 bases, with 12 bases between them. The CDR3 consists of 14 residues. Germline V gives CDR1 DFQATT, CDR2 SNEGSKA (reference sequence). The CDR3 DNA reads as TGCAGTGCTAGTAGGGTTGGAGTCACAGATACGCAGTATTTT. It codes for CSASRVGVTDTQYF.

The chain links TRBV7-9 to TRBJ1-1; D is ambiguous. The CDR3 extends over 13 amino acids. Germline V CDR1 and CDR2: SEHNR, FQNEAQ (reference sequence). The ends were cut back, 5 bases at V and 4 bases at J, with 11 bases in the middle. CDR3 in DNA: TGTGCCAGCAGCCTAGGTGGGGTCACTGAAGCTTTCTTT. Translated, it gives CASSLGGVTEAFF.

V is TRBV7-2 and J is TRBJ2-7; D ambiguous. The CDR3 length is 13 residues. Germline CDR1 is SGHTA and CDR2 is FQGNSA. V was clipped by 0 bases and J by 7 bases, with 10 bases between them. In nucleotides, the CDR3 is TGTGCCAGCAGCTTAGCCAGGCGTCTGGAGCAGTACTTC. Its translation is CASSLARRLEQYF.

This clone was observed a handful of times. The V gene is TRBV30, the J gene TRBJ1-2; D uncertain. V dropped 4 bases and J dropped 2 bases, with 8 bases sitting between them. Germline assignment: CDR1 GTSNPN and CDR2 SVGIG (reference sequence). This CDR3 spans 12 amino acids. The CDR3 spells CAWNSVNYGYTF. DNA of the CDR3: TGTGCCTGGAACAGTGTCAACTATGGCTACACCTTC. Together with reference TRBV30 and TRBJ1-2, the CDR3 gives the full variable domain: SQTIHQWPATLVQPVGSPLSLECTVEGTSNPNLYWYRQAAGRGLQLLFYSVGIGQISSEVPQNLSASRPQDRQFILSSKKLLLSDSGFYLCAWNSVNYGYTFGSGTRLTVV.

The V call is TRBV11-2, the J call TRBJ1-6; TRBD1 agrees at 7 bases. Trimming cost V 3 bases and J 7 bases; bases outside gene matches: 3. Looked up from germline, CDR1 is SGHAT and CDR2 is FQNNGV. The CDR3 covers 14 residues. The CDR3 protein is CASSFGGQNSPLHF. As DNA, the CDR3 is TGTGCCAGCAGCTTCGGGGGACAGAATTCACCCCTCCACTTT.

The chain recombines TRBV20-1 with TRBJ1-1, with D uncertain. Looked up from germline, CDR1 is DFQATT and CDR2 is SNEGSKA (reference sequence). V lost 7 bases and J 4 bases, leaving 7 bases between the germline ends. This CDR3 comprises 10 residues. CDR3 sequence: CSGPGTEAFF. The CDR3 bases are TGCAGTGGGCCGGGCACTGAAGCTTTCTTT.

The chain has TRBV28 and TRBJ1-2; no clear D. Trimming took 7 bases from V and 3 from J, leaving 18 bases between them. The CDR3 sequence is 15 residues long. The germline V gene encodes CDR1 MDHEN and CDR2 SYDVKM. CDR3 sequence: CASTAPSVGYYGYTF. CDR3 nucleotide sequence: TGTGCCAGCACAGCCCCCAGCGTAGGCTACTATGGCTACACCTTC.

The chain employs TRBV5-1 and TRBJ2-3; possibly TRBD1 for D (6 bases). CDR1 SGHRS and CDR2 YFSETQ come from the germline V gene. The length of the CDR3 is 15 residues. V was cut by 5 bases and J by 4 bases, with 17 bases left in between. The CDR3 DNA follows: TGCGCCAGCAGGACCCAACAGGGAAGGTCAGATACGCAGTATTTT. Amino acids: CASRTQQGRSDTQYF.

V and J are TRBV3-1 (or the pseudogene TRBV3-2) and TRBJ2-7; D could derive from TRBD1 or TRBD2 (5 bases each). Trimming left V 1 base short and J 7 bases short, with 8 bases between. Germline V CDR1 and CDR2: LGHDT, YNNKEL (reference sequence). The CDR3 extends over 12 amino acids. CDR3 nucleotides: TGTGCCAGCAGCCAAGGGGGGTTGGAGCAGTACTTC. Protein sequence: CASSQGGLEQYF.

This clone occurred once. CDR3 nucleotides: TGCGCCAGCAGTGAGAGTCCTTATCGAGGCTACACCTTC. Translation: CASSESPYRGYTF. J is TRBJ1-2 and V is TRBV10-1; D is ambiguous. Trimming removed 2 bases at V and 8 bases at J, with 12 bases between. CDR1 is WNHNN, CDR2 SYGVQD, per germline (reference sequence). The CDR3 is made up of 13 amino acids.

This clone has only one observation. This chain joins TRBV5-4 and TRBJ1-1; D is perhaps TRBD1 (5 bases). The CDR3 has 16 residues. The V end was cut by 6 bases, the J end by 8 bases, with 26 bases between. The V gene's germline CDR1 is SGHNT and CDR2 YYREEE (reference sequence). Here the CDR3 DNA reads TGTGCCAGCAACCCACCGGGGGGGACCTTCTACTCCGAAGCTTTCTTT. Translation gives CASNPPGGTFYSEAFF.

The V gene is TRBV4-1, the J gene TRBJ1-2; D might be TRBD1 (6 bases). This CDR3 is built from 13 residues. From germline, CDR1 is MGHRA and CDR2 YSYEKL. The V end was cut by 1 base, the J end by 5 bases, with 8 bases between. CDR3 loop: CASSQGTEYGYTF. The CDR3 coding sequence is TGCGCCAGCAGCCAAGGGACAGAATATGGCTACACCTTC.

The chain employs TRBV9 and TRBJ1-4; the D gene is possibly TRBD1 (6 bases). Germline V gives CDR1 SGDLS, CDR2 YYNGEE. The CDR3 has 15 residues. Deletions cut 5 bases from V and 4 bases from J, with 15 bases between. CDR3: CASSAGTTDNEKLFF. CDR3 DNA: TGTGCCAGCAGTGCCGGGACAACGGATAATGAAAAACTGTTTTTT.

As DNA, the CDR3 is TGCAGCGTAACCGGACAGGGGAGGAACACTGAAGCTTTCTTT. This sequence encodes CSVTGQGRNTEAFF. The J gene is TRBJ1-1, the V gene TRBV29-1, with 9 nucleotides matching TRBD1. This CDR3 has 14 amino acids. Germline CDR1 and CDR2: SQVTM and ANQGSEA. Germline trimming cut 6 bases from V and 1 base from J; bases unmatched to any gene: 6.

CDR3 in DNA: TGTGCCAGCAGTTCAACAGAGAACACTGAAGCTTTCTTT. Translating it yields CASSSTENTEAFF. The J gene is TRBJ1-1, the V gene TRBV7-2; D gene uncertain. V was pared by 6 bases and J by 1 base, with 9 bases between. CDR1 and CDR2 from the germline V gene are SGHTA and FQGNSA. The CDR3 runs to 13 residues.